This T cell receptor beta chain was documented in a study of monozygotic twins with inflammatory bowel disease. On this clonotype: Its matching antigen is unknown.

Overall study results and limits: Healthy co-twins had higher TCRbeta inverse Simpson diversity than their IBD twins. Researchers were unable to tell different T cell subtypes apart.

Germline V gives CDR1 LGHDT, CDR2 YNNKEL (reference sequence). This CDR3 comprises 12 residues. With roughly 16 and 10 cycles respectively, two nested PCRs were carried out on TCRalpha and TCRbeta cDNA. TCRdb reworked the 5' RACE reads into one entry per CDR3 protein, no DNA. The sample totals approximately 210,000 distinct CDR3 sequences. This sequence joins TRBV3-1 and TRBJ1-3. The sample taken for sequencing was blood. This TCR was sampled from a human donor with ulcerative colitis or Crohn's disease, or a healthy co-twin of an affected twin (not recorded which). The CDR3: CATYGSGNTIYF.